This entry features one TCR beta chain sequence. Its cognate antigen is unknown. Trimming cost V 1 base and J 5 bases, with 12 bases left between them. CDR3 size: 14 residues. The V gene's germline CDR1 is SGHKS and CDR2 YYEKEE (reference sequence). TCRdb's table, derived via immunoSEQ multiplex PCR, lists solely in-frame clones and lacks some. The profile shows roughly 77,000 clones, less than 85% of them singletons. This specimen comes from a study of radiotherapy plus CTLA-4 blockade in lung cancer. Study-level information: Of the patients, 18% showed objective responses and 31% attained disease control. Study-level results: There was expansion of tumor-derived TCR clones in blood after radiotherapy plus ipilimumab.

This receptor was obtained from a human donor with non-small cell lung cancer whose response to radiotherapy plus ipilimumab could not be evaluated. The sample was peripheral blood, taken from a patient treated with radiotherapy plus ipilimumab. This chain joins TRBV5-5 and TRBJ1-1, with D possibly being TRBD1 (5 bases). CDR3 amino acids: CASSLLGEQTEAFF. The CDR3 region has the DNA TGTGCCAGCAGCTTGTTAGGGGAACAAACTGAAGCTTTCTTT.